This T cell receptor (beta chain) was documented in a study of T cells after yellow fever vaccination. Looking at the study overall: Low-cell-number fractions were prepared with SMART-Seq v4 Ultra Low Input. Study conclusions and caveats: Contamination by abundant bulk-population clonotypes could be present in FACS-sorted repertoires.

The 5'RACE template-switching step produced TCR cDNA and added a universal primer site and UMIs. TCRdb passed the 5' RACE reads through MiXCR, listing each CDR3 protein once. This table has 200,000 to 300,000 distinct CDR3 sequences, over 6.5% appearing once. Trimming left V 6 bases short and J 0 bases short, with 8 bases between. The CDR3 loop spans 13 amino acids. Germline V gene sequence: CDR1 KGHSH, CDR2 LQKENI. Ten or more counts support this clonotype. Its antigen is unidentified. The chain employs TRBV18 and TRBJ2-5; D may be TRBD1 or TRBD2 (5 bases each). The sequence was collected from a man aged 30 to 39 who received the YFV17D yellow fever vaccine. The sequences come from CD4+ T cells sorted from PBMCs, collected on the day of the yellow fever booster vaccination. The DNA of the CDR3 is TGTGCCAGCTCCCGGGGCTACCAAGAGACCCAGTACTTC. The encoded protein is CASSRGYQETQYF.